The clone carrying this T cell receptor (beta chain) has a handful of counts. V shed 5 bases and J shed 8 bases, with 15 bases lying between them. This CDR3 region has 13 residues. The sample is drawn from a study of T-cell memory formation after mild COVID-19. From 5'RACE with constant-segment primers came TCR alpha and TCR beta cDNA libraries that carried sample barcodes and UMIs. In TCRdb, the 5' RACE reads were re-called with MiXCR into one record per CDR3 protein. The sample carries 300,000 to 350,000 distinct CDR3 sequences, around 13% recorded once. This clonotype originated in a man younger than 35 who had mild COVID-19 (a few samples of this study predate the infection). Cell type and time point are not known. Sequencing used PBMCs or a T cell subset sorted from them (not recorded which). V usage is TRBV12-3 or TRBV12-4 and J usage is TRBJ1-1, with unresolved D. The CDR3 DNA sequence: TGTGCCAGCAGTACCGCCCGGGCCTCCGAAGCTTTCTTT. Translating it yields CASSTARASEAFF.